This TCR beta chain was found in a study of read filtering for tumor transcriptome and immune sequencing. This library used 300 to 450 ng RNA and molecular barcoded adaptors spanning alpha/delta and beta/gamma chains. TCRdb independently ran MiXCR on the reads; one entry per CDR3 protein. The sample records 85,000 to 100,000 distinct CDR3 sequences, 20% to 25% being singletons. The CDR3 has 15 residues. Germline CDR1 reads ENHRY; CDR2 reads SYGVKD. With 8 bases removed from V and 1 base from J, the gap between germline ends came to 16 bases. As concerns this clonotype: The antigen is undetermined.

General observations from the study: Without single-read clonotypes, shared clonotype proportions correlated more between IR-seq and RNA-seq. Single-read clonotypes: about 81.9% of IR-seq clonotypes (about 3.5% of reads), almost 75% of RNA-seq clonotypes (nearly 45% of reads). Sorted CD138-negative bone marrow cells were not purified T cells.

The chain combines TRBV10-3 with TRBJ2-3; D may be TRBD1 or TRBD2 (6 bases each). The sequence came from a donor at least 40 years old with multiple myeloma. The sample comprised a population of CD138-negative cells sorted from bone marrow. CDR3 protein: CAISDMGGRTDTQYF. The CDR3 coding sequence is TGTGCCATCTCCGATATGGGGGGCCGCACAGATACGCAGTATTTT.